The 32 T cell receptor beta chains presented below share a single source sample, sequenced in a study of beta chain features in type 1 diabetes. Study-level points and caveats: Within each of all four CD4+ subsets, Type 1 diabetes patients had TCRB CDR3s that were moderately but significantly shorter.

The antigens these receptors bind are not known. Sequencing targeted expressed TCRB transcripts, as all isolated RNA had been reverse transcribed. Using immunoSEQ multiplex PCR, the repertoire was profiled, and TCRdb retains in-frame clones only, with some absent. The sample has around 180,000 clones; 6.5% to 8.5% are singletons. The specimen was central memory CD4+ T cells from blood. Receptors originate from a man aged 18 to 29 with type 1 diabetes.

The chain recombines TRBV2 with TRBJ2-1; D uncertain. CDR3 size: 13 residues. CDR1 is SNHLY, CDR2 FYNNEI, per germline. Trimming removed 6 bases from V and 6 bases from J, with 12 bases in between. This CDR3 is CASRNTLSNEQFF. For the CDR3, the DNA is TGTGCCAGCAGAAATACTCTAAGCAATGAGCAGTTCTTC.

The chain has TRBV7-9 and TRBJ1-2, with D maybe TRBD1 (6 bases). The CDR3 contains 13 residues. The germline V gene encodes CDR1 SEHNR and CDR2 FQNEAQ (reference sequence). The germline V and J ends were trimmed by 6 bases and 8 bases, with 16 bases remaining between them. In nucleotides, the CDR3 is TGTGCCAGCAGTCCATCACAGGGCGGGGGCTACACCTTC. Translation: CASSPSQGGGYTF.

This clone came up a few times. The genes are TRBV6-5 and TRBJ1-2; 9 bases fit TRBD1. Germline CDR1 reads MNHEY; CDR2 reads SVGAGI. The CDR3 consists of 16 residues. The V segment lost 1 base and the J segment 6 bases; nucleotides outside the gene matches: 9. The CDR3 is CASSYLPGTGLNGYTF. CDR3 in DNA: TGTGCCAGCAGTTACTTACCCGGGACAGGGCTTAATGGCTACACCTTC.

This clone was observed a handful of times. The chain combines TRBV27 with TRBJ2-7; D is uncertain. CDR1 is MNHEY, CDR2 SMNVEV, per germline (reference sequence). Trimming removed 0 bases at V and 1 base at J, with 7 bases between. This CDR3 is 14 amino acids long. As DNA, the CDR3 is TGTGCCAGCAGTTTATCTACGGGTTCCTACGAGCAGTACTTC. Its protein is CASSLSTGSYEQYF.

There are a few counts of this clone. The chain combines TRBV19 with TRBJ1-4; D is unclear. In germline, CDR1 is LNHDA, CDR2 SQIVND (reference sequence). There are 14 residues in the CDR3. V was pared by 3 bases and J by 0 bases, with 5 bases between. The CDR3 bases are TGTGCCAGTAGTATCCGTGCAACTAATGAAAAACTGTTTTTT. The encoded protein is CASSIRATNEKLFF. Combining the CDR3 with reference TRBV19 and TRBJ1-4 gives the whole variable domain DGGITQSPKYLFRKEGQNVTLSCEQNLNHDAMYWYRQDPGQGLRLIYYSQIVNDFQKGDIAEGYSVSREKKESFPLTVTSAQKNPTAFYLCASSIRATNEKLFFGSGTQLSVL.

Written as DNA, the CDR3 is TGCGCCAGCAGCTTGGCTAGCGGGAGTATAGATGAGCAGTTCTTC. It yields the protein CASSLASGSIDEQFF. The rearrangement joins TRBV5-1 to TRBJ2-1, with 10 nucleotides matching TRBD2. V dropped 0 bases and J dropped 8; count of bases not matched to a gene: 5. Germline loops: CDR1 SGHRS, CDR2 YFSETQ. The CDR3 consists of 15 residues.

The chain uses TRBV12-5 and TRBJ2-3; D may be TRBD2 (5 bases). V was clipped by 7 bases and J by 2 bases, with 19 bases between them. This CDR3 contains 16 residues. The germline gives CDR1 LGHNT, CDR2 FRNRAP. Here the CDR3 reads CASAPAGGGYTDTQYF. The CDR3 bases are TGTGCTAGTGCCCCGGCGGGCGGCGGCTACACAGATACGCAGTATTTT.

This clone was observed a few times. The chain has TRBV6-5 and TRBJ1-1; no clear D gene. Looked up from germline, CDR1 is MNHEY and CDR2 is SVGAGI. Trimming removed 8 bases from V and 4 bases from J, with 11 bases in between. The CDR3 covers 12 residues. CDR3 residues: CASRVGSTEAFF. The DNA for the CDR3 is TGTGCCAGCCGGGTGGGGAGCACTGAAGCTTTCTTT.

In its sample, this clone was seen a few times. This sequence joins TRBV4-3 and TRBJ2-1; 7 bases are shared with TRBD2. With 2 bases clipped from V and 0 bases from J, the junction kept 10 bases outside the gene matches. CDR3 size: 18 residues. From germline, CDR1 is LGHNA and CDR2 YSLEER. The CDR3 spells CASSQRYTGGSSYNEQFF. The CDR3 nucleotides read TGCGCCAGCAGCCAAAGATACACGGGGGGTTCCTCCTACAATGAGCAGTTCTTC.

There are a few counts of this clone. The chain is built from TRBV5-1 and TRBJ1-1; 7 positions match TRBD1. The V and J ends lost 2 bases and 5 bases, in that order; junction bases with no gene match: 6. Germline V gives CDR1 SGHRS, CDR2 YFSETQ. This CDR3 comprises 14 residues. The CDR3 protein is CASSLKGAGTEAFF. CDR3 sequence (DNA): TGCGCCAGCAGCTTAAAGGGGGCCGGGACTGAAGCTTTCTTT. Full variable domain (missing parts from reference TRBV5-1 and TRBJ1-1): KAGVTQTPRYLIKTRGQQVTLSCSPISGHRSVSWYQQTPGQGLQFLFEYFSETQRNKGNFPGRFSGRQFSNSRSEMNVSTLELGDSALYLCASSLKGAGTEAFFGQGTRLTVV.

The CDR3 DNA follows: TGTGCCAGCTCACCATTCGACAGGGGTGGAAGTCAGCCCCAGCATTTT. Translation gives CASSPFDRGGSQPQHF. The chain is built from TRBV18 and TRBJ1-5, with 8 bases lining up with TRBD1. CDR1 and CDR2 from the germline V gene are KGHSH and LQKENI. V was pared by 2 bases and J by 6 bases, with 9 bases of the junction left unmatched. The CDR3 extends over 16 amino acids.

This chain uses TRBV9 with TRBJ2-5; D is undetermined. The CDR3 length is 14 residues. V dropped 0 bases and J dropped 7 bases, with 13 bases sitting between them. Germline loops: CDR1 SGDLS, CDR2 YYNGEE. CDR3 amino acids: CASSVDYGPRTQYF. CDR3 DNA sequence: TGTGCCAGCAGCGTAGATTACGGTCCCCGGACCCAGTACTTC.

The chain carries TRBV9 and TRBJ1-5; no definite D call. Germline assignment: CDR1 SGDLS and CDR2 YYNGEE. The CDR3 sequence is 13 residues long. Trimming took 3 bases from V and 6 from J, leaving 10 bases between them. In DNA, the CDR3 is TGTGCCAGCAGCGGGACTGGGCGTCAGCCCCAGCATTTT. This gives the protein CASSGTGRQPQHF.

This clone showed up many times. The chain is built from TRBV18 and TRBJ2-7; no clear D gene. This CDR3 spans 11 amino acids. Per germline, CDR1 KGHSH and CDR2 LQKENI. V was shortened by 5 bases and J by 5 bases, with 7 bases between the two germline ends. CDR3 in DNA: TGTGCCAGCTCATCCCAGGACGAGCAGTACTTC. Residues: CASSSQDEQYF. Full variable domain (missing parts from reference TRBV18 and TRBJ2-7): NAGVMQNPRHLVRRRGQEARLRCSPMKGHSHVYWYRQLPEEGLKFMVYLQKENIIDESGMPKERFSAEFPKEGPSILRIQQVVRGDSAAYFCASSSQDEQYFGPGTRLTVT.

J is TRBJ2-7 and V is TRBV5-4; 10 bases match TRBD2. J gave up 4 bases and V 3 bases, and 10 bases lay outside the gene matches. There are 16 residues in the CDR3. In germline, CDR1 is SGHNT, CDR2 YYREEE (reference sequence). In nucleotides, the CDR3 is TGTGCCAGCAGCTCCGGACTAGCGGTGCGGAGTTACGAGCAGTACTTC. This codes for CASSSGLAVRSYEQYF.

This clone turned up a few times. This chain connects TRBV29-1 to TRBJ2-4; D unresolved. This CDR3 has 14 residues. Germline lookup yields CDR1 SQVTM and CDR2 ANQGSEA. V shed 3 bases and J shed 3 bases, with 12 bases lying between them. The CDR3 DNA is TGCAGCGTTGAGACCGCACGGAGCAAAAACATTCAGTACTTC. Its translation: CSVETARSKNIQYF.

There are a few counts of this clone. The chain joins TRBV6-5 to TRBJ1-2, with D possibly matching TRBD1 (5 bases). Germline assignment: CDR1 MNHEY and CDR2 SVGAGI. Deletions cut 0 bases from V and 5 bases from J, with 13 bases between. The CDR3 spans 15 residues. The CDR3 DNA is TGTGCCAGCAGTTACTCGATCGACAGACCGTATGGCTACACCTTC. Amino acids: CASSYSIDRPYGYTF.

This clone showed up just a few times. The rearrangement joins TRBV6-6 to TRBJ2-3; 8 nucleotides line up with TRBD2. CDR1 and CDR2 (germline): MNHNY, SVGAGI (reference sequence). CDR3 size: 16 residues. With V trimmed by 4 bases and J by 0 bases, 6 bases remained unmatched. The CDR3 DNA sequence: TGTGCCAGCAGTTCCGGACTAGCCCCCAGCACAGATACGCAGTATTTT. It yields the protein CASSSGLAPSTDTQYF.

V and J are TRBV18 and TRBJ1-5; D perhaps matches TRBD1 (5 bases). Germline assignment: CDR1 KGHSH and CDR2 LQKENI. This CDR3 has 15 amino acids. V lost 6 bases and J lost 3, with 15 bases in between. The CDR3 reads CASSDQGGNNQPQHF. The CDR3 nucleotides are TGTGCCAGCTCCGACCAGGGCGGTAACAATCAGCCCCAGCATTTT.

This clone was found many times. Here the CDR3 reads CASRPQGAVSPLHF. CDR3 nucleotides: TGTGCCAGCAGGCCCCAGGGGGCTGTTTCACCCCTCCACTTT. The chain carries TRBV9 and TRBJ1-6; 8 nucleotides align to TRBD1. Germline V gives CDR1 SGDLS, CDR2 YYNGEE. The CDR3 length is 14 residues. V shed 5 bases, J shed 9 bases, and the junction held 7 bases outside the gene matches.

This clone was seen only a few times. V usage is TRBV6-6 and J usage is TRBJ2-5; tentatively, D is TRBD1 (5 bases). The DNA end favors TRBJ2-7, so the J call may be wrong. The CDR3 length is 14 residues. The germline gives CDR1 MNHNY, CDR2 SVGAGI (reference sequence). CDR3 in amino acids: CASREQVFTYEQYF. CDR3 nucleotides: TGTGCCAGCAGAGAACAGGTATTTACCTACGAGCAGTACTTC.

The chain recombines TRBV6-5 with TRBJ2-1; D is possibly TRBD2 (5 bases). V dropped 8 bases and J dropped 6 bases, with 20 bases sitting between them. CDR1 and CDR2 from the germline V gene are MNHEY and SVGAGI. The CDR3 totals 15 residues. The CDR3 DNA reads as TGTGCCAGCCAGCAACCGCTAGCCGAATTCAATGAGCAGTTCTTC. Its protein product is CASQQPLAEFNEQFF.

The V gene is TRBV7-7, the J gene TRBJ2-5; D possibly corresponds to TRBD1 (6 bases). The V and J ends lost 5 bases and 0 bases respectively, with 10 bases between them. The CDR3 runs to 14 residues. Germline assignment: CDR1 SSHAT and CDR2 FNYEAQ (reference sequence). The CDR3 is CASSGGLYQETQYF. DNA for the CDR3: TGTGCCAGCAGCGGGGGCCTATACCAAGAGACCCAGTACTTC.

This clone was detected only a few times. The chain uses TRBV5-1 and TRBJ1-4; D remains unclear. Per the germline V gene, CDR1 is SGHRS and CDR2 is YFSETQ. V gave up 4 bases and J gave up 5 bases, with 12 bases separating them. CDR3 length equals 14 residues. The CDR3, as DNA: TGCGCCAGCAGCAGCGGACGGGAAAATGAAAAACTGTTTTTT. This sequence encodes CASSSGRENEKLFF.

This chain links TRBV30 with TRBJ2-5; TRBD2 might be the D (6 bases). Trimming removed 0 bases from V and 3 bases from J, with 8 bases in between. The CDR3 has 13 residues. The germline CDR1 and CDR2 sequences are GTSNPN and SVGIG (reference sequence). CDR3 coding DNA: TGTGCCTGGAGTGTATTAGCGGAAGAGACCCAGTACTTC. The encoded protein is CAWSVLAEETQYF.

This clone turned up a few times. The chain links TRBV2 to TRBJ2-2; D gene uncertain. CDR1 and CDR2 (germline): SNHLY, FYNNEI. This CDR3 comprises 14 residues. Trimming shortened V by 4 bases and J by 1 base, and 7 bases separated the two germline ends. The chain's CDR3 is CASSALWNTGELFF. CDR3 in DNA: TGTGCCAGCAGTGCACTCTGGAACACCGGGGAGCTGTTTTTT.

This clone was observed a few times. The V gene is TRBV5-4, the J gene TRBJ1-1; 10 nucleotides agree with TRBD1. The CDR3 has 17 residues. CDR1 is SGHNT and CDR2 is YYREEE in the germline V gene (reference sequence). J gave up 7 bases and V 4 bases, and 16 bases lay outside the gene matches. Here the CDR3 reads CASSGTTRGQGGNEAFF. CDR3 sequence (DNA): TGTGCCAGCAGCGGGACGACCCGCGGACAGGGGGGTAATGAAGCTTTCTTT.

The chain is built from TRBV7-8 and TRBJ2-3; tentatively, D is TRBD1 (7 bases). Trimming removed 2 bases at V and 4 bases at J, with 19 bases between. The CDR3 consists of 17 residues. Germline-derived CDR1 and CDR2 are SGHVS and FQNEAQ. This CDR3 is CASSLLQDRRDADTQYF. CDR3 in DNA: TGTGCCAGCAGCTTATTGCAGGACAGGAGGGACGCAGATACGCAGTATTTT.

The gene calls are TRBV29-1 and TRBJ2-5; 8 bases fit TRBD2. Germline CDR1 reads SQVTM; CDR2 reads ANQGSEA. The CDR3 is 15 amino acids. Trimming took 7 bases from V and 7 from J; bases not matched to a gene: 17. This CDR3 is CSGYDGGSGRRTQYF. The CDR3 DNA follows: TGCAGCGGCTACGACGGTGGCAGCGGGAGAAGGACCCAGTACTTC.

The chain uses TRBV2 and TRBJ2-5, with TRBD1 identical over 10 bases. The CDR3 length is 14 residues. The V segment lost 7 bases and the J segment 4 bases; nucleotides outside the gene matches: 6. CDR1 SNHLY and CDR2 FYNNEI come from the germline V gene. CDR3 sequence: CASKMTGGVETQYF. CDR3 DNA sequence: TGTGCCAGCAAAATGACAGGGGGCGTAGAGACCCAGTACTTC.

This clone was counted between two and nine times. The chain employs TRBV7-9 and TRBJ1-1; 8 bases line up with TRBD1. CDR3 length: 15 residues. Germline assignment: CDR1 SEHNR and CDR2 FQNEAQ (reference sequence). With 3 bases clipped from V and 1 base from J, the junction kept 4 bases outside the gene matches. The CDR3 is CASSLGDRGNTEAFF. CDR3 in DNA: TGTGCCAGCAGCTTGGGAGACAGGGGGAACACTGAAGCTTTCTTT.

This clone was observed a handful of times. This chain uses TRBV14 with TRBJ2-4, with 8 bases aligning to TRBD2. The ends lost 4 bases at V and 1 base at J; junction bases unmatched: 9. This CDR3 spans 17 amino acids. Germline V gives CDR1 SGHDN, CDR2 FVKESK. This CDR3 reads CASSPIGPGGAKNIQYF. The CDR3 bases are TGTGCCAGCAGCCCTATCGGACCGGGAGGGGCCAAAAACATTCAGTACTTC.